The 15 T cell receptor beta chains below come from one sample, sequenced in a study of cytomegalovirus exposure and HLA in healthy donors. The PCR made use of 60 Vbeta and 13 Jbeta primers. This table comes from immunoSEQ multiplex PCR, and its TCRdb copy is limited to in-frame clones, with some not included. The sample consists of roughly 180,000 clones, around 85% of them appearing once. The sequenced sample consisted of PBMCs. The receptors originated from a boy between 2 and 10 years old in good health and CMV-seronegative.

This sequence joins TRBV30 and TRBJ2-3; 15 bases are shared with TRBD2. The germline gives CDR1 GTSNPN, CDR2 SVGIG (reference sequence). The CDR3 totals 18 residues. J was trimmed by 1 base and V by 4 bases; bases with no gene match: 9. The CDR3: CAWNGLAGGPVGTDTQYF. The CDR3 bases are TGTGCCTGGAACGGACTAGCGGGAGGGCCTGTCGGCACAGATACGCAGTATTTT.

This chain's CDR3 is CASSFIYRGSHEQYF. For the CDR3, the DNA is TGTGCCAGCAGCTTTATCTACAGGGGGTCCCACGAGCAGTACTTC. The chain is built from TRBV27 and TRBJ2-7, with TRBD1 matching over 8 bases. Unmatched junction bases numbered 12, after V lost 6 bases and J lost 5 bases. The V gene's germline CDR1 is MNHEY and CDR2 SMNVEV (reference sequence). This CDR3 has 15 amino acids.

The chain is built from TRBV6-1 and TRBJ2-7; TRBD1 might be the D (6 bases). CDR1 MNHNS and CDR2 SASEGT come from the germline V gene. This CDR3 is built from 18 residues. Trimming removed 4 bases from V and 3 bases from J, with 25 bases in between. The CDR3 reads CASSGAGPYHLRGYEQYV. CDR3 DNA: TGTGCCAGCAGTGGAGCAGGTCCCTACCACCTCAGGGGCTACGAGCAGTACGTC.

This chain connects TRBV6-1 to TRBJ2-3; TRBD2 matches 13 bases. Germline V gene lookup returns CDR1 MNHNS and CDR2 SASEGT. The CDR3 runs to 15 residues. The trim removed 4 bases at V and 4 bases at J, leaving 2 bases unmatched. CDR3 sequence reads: CASSGTSGGADTQYF. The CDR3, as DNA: TGTGCCAGCAGTGGGACTAGCGGGGGAGCAGATACGCAGTATTTT.

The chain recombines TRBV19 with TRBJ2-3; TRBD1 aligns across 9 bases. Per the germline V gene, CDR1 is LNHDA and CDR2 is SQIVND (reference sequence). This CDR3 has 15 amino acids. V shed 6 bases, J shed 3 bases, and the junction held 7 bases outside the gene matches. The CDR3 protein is CASRKQGAWTDTQYF. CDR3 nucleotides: TGTGCCAGTAGGAAACAGGGGGCTTGGACAGATACGCAGTATTTT. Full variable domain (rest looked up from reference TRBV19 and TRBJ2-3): DGGITQSPKYLFRKEGQNVTLSCEQNLNHDAMYWYRQDPGQGLRLIYYSQIVNDFQKGDIAEGYSVSREKKESFPLTVTSAQKNPTAFYLCASRKQGAWTDTQYFGPGTRLTVL.

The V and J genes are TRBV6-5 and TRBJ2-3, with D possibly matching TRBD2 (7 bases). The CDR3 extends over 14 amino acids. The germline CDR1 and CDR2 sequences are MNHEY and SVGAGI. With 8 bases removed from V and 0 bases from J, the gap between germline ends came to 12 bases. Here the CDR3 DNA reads TGTGCCAGCGGACTAGGGGGTAGCACAGATACGCAGTATTTT. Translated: CASGLGGSTDTQYF.

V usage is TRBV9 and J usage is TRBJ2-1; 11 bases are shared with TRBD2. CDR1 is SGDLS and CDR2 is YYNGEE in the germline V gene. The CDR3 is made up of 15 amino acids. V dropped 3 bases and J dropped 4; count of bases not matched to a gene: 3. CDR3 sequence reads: CASSAGTSGYNEQFF. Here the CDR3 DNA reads TGTGCCAGCAGCGCCGGGACTAGCGGATACAATGAGCAGTTCTTC.

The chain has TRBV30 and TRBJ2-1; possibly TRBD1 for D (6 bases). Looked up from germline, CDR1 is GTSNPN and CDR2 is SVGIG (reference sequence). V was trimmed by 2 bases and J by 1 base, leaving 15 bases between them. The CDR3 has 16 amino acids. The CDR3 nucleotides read TGTGCCTGGAGTCATCTCCAGGGGTTTTCCTACAATGAGCAGTTCTTC. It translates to CAWSHLQGFSYNEQFF.

CDR3 loop: CASSSGQQYF. CDR3 DNA sequence: TGTGCCAGCAGCTCAGGACAGCAGTACTTC. The chain recombines TRBV7-9 with TRBJ2-4; D may be TRBD1 (6 bases). This CDR3 contains 10 residues. The germline CDR1 and CDR2 sequences are SEHNR and FQNEAQ (reference sequence). Trimming took off 4 bases at V and 13 bases at J, with 8 bases between the two ends.

The CDR3 loop reads CASSYSTVLNTEAFF. Written as DNA, the CDR3 is TGTGCCAGCAGTTACTCTACGGTCCTGAACACTGAAGCTTTCTTT. The rearrangement uses TRBV6-5 and TRBJ1-1; D gene unclear. CDR1 is MNHEY and CDR2 is SVGAGI in the germline V gene. This CDR3 spans 15 amino acids. V dropped 0 bases and J dropped 0 bases, with 8 bases sitting between them.

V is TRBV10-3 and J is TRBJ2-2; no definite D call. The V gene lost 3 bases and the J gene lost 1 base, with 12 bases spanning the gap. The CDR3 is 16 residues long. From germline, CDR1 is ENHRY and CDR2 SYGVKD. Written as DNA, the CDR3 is TGTGCCATCAGTGATGTAGAACCGGGGAACACCGGGGAGCTGTTTTTT. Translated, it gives CAISDVEPGNTGELFF.

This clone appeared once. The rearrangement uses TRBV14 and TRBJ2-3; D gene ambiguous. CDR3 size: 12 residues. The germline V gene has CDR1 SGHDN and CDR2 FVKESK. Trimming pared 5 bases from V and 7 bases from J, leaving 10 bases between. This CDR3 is CASSSDLNTQYF. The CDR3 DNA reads TGTGCCAGCAGCTCCGACTTAAATACGCAGTATTTT.

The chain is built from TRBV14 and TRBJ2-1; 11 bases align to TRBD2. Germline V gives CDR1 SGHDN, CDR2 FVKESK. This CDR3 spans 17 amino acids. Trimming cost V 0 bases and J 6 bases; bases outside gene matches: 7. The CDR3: CASSQEVLAGVSNEQFF. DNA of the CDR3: TGTGCCAGCAGCCAAGAAGTACTAGCGGGAGTATCCAATGAGCAGTTCTTC.

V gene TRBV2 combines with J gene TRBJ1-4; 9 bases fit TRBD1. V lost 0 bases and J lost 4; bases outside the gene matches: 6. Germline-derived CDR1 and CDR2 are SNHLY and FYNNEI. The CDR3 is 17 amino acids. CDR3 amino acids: CASSEAPWTGDNEKLFF. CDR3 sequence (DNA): TGTGCCAGCAGTGAAGCTCCTTGGACAGGGGATAATGAAAAACTGTTTTTT.

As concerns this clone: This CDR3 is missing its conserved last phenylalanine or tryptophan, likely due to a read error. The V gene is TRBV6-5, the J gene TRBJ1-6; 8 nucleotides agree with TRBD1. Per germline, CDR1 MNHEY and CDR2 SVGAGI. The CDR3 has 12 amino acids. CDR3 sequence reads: CASSGGNSLLHL. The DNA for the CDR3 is TGTGCCAGCTCAGGGGGCAATTCACTCCTCCACCTT.